This TCR beta chain stems from a study of Tregs in tolerant kidney transplant recipients (dated by TCRdb to the late 2010s). The study in broad terms: Transplants used related donors with nonmyeloablative bone marrow transplantation; mixed chimerism was transient in the human trials. The study used TCRbeta sequencing to identify donor-specific regulatory T cells before combined kidney and bone marrow transplantation, then tracked those cells after transplant.

With regard to this clone: There is no known antigen for this receptor. No base qualities exist here, and no much larger clone lies one base off it.

For TCRbeta CDR3 sequencing, genomic DNA was extracted from sorted cells using the QIAGEN DNeasy Blood and Tissue Kit. High-throughput TCRbeta CDR3 sequencing, which included PCR amplification with bias correction and internal controls, was done commercially through immunoSEQ. As for the original processing: Unique productive TCRbeta sequences were defined by CDR3 nucleotide sequence where primers matched, otherwise by CDR3 amino acid sequence with Vbeta and Jbeta genes. Sorting error was corrected by removing sequences shared between sorted populations at a frequency ratio of 2:1 or less, and the remaining shared sequences were assigned to the higher population. A sequence was defined as donor-reactive if the sequence was expanded at least 5-fold in CFSE-low cells compared with unstimulated cells and had a frequency of at least 0.01% in CFSE-low cells. Jensen-Shannon divergence, calculated on the top 100 TCRbeta sequences ranked by frequency, was used to quantify repertoire divergence. For samples with multiple sequencing runs, sorting error was corrected in each run separately before the runs were combined. Imported from immuneACCESS, the table was reduced by TCRdb to in-frame sequences with V and J called. These copies leave out some clones; in studies compared against another copy, an unresolved V gene accounts for under half, and the cause of the remainder is not known. V, J and clone size are taken as reported in that table, and D and trimming were inferred from the DNA itself. The sample table holds 95,000 to 120,000 clones, of which 90% were seen once. Of the sample, nearly 0.35% is held by the ten largest clones.

Overall study outcomes, separate from this receptor: Expanding Tregs with activated donor B cells appeared to identify the most biologically relevant and donor-specific TCRbeta repertoire. Donor-specific Treg expansion was found to exceed global Treg expansion in tolerant patients, suggesting antigen-driven rather than nonspecific expansion. For some patients, the PCR primers changed as time went on, which meant samples from those patients could not be compared with one another at the nucleotide level. The study was constrained by small patient numbers, and validation of the findings is required in larger populations and under other immunosuppression protocols. Biological reproducibility was not directly assessed, although technical replication error appeared to be minimal.

V has 5 bases trimmed and J has 3 bases trimmed; junction bases matching no gene number 4. CDR1 and CDR2 are read off the germline V gene as KGHSH and LQKENI. The CDR3 contains 14 residues, cysteine and phenylalanine counted. The read is trimmed to its CDR3 DNA, 42 bases read in frame from base 1. The intended sense of this specimen's time point label: blood sample drawn before combined kidney and bone marrow transplant. Thawed PBMCs were FACS-sorted into unstimulated Tregs (CD4+CD25+CD127-), CD4+ non-Tregs (CD4+CD25-), CD4 cells and CD8 cells. A few combined kidney and bone marrow transplant recipients from the ITN036ST trial were included as patients, and samples were available only from these trial subjects. Healthy control blood was processed to PBMCs with a Ficoll density gradient and then cryopreserved, whereas patient PBMCs were collected both before and after transplant.

Sample: CD4+ T cells from blood, taken before the transplant. Rearrangement joined TRBV18 to TRBJ2-5; TRBD2 matches 9 bases in the middle. The receptor was derived from a human donor who received a combined kidney and bone marrow transplant. CDR3 region: CASSGRLAEETQYF. The nucleotide sequence reads as follows: TGTGCCAGCTCAGGGCGACTAGCGGAAGAGACCCAGTACTTC.